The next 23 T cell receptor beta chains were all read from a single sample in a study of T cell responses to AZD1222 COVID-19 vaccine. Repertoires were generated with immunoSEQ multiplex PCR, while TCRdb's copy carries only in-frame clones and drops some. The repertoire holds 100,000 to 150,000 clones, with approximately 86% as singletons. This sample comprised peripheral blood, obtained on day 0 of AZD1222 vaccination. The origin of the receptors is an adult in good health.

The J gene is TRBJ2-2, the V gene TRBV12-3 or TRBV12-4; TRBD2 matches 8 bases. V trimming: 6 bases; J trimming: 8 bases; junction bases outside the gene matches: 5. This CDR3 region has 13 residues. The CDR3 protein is CASRNSGGGELFF. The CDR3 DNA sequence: TGTGCCAGCAGAAACAGCGGGGGAGGGGAGCTGTTTTTT.

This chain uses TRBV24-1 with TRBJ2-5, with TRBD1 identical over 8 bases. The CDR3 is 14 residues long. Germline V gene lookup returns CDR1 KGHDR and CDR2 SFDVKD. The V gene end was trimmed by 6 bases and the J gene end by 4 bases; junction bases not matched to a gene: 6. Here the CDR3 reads CATSTGGRGETQYF. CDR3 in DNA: TGTGCCACCAGTACAGGGGGACGGGGAGAGACCCAGTACTTC.

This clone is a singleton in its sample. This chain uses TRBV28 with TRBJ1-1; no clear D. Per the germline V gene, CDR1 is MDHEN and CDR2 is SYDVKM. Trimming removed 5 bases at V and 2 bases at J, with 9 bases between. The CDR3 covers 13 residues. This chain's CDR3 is CASSRVTNTEAFF. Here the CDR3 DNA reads TGTGCCAGCAGTCGGGTTACCAACACTGAAGCTTTCTTT.

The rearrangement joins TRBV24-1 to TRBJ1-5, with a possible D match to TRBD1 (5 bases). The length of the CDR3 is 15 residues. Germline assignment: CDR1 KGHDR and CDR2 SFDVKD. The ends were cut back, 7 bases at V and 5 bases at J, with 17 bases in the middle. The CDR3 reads CATSPTGQGDQPQHF. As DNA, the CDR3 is TGTGCCACCAGCCCGACGGGTCAGGGTGATCAGCCCCAGCATTTT.

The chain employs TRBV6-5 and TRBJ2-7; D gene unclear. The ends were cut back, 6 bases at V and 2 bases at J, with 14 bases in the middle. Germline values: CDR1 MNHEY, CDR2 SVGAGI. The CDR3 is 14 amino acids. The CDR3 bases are TGTGCCAGCAGCGACGATCTTCGAACCTACGAGCAGTACTTC. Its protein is CASSDDLRTYEQYF.

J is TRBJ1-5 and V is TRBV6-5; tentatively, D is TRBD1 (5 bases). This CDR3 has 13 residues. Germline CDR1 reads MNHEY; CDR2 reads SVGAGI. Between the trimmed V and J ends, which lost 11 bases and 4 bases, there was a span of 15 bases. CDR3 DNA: TGTGCCGGGGGTATTGAGGGAAATCAGCCCCAGCATTTT. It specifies CAGGIEGNQPQHF.

As DNA, the CDR3 is TGTGCCAGTAGTATAGCGGACAGTGGCAATCAGCCCCAGCATTTT. Translating gives CASSIADSGNQPQHF. The V and J genes are TRBV19 and TRBJ1-5; weak D call: TRBD1 (6 bases). Germline CDR1 is LNHDA and CDR2 is SQIVND (reference sequence). Trimming left V 1 base short and J 2 bases short, with 9 bases between. This CDR3 is built from 15 residues.

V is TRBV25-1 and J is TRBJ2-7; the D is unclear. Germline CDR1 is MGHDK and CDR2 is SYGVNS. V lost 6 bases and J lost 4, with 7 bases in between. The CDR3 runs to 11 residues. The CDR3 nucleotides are TGTGCCAGCAGCAACGGGTACGAGCAGTACTTC. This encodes CASSNGYEQYF.

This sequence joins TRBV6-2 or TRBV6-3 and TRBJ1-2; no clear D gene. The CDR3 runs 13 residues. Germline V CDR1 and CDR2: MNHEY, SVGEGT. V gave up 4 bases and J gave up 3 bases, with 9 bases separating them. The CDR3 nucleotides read TGTGCCAGCAGTTTTAACAGATACTATGGCTACACCTTC. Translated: CASSFNRYYGYTF.

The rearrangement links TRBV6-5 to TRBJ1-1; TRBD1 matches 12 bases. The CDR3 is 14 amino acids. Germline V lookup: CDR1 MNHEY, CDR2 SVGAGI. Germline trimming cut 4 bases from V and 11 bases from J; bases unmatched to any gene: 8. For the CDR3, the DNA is TGTGCCAGCAGTTCATCGGGACAGGGGGCTAGGGCTTTCTTT. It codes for CASSSSGQGARAFF.

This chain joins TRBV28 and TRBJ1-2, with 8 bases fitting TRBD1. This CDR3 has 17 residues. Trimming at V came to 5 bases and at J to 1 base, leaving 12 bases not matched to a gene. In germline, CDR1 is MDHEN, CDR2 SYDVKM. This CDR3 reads CASSLRQGQIGNYGYTF. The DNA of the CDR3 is TGTGCCAGCAGTCTCCGACAGGGGCAGATCGGTAACTATGGCTACACCTTC.

The CDR3 region is CASSEVLGNVLTF. The CDR3 DNA is TGTGCCAGCAGCGAAGTTTTGGGCAACGTCCTGACTTTC. The chain recombines TRBV3-1 (or the pseudogene TRBV3-2) with TRBJ2-6, with D unresolved. Germline V gene data show CDR1 as LGHDT and CDR2 as YNNKEL (reference sequence). Trimming removed 5 bases from V and 9 bases from J, with 11 bases in between. This CDR3 is built from 13 residues.

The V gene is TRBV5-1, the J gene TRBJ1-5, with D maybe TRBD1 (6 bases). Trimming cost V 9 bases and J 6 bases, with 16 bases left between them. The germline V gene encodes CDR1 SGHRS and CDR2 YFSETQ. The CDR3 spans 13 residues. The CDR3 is CATREGVGQPQHF. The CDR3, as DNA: TGCGCCACCCGTGAGGGGGTCGGTCAGCCCCAGCATTTT.

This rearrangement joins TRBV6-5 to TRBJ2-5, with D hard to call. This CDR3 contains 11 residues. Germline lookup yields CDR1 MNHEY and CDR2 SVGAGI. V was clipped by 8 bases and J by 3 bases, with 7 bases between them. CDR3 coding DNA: TGTGCCAGCTCACCTGAAGAGACCCAGTACTTC. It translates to CASSPEETQYF.

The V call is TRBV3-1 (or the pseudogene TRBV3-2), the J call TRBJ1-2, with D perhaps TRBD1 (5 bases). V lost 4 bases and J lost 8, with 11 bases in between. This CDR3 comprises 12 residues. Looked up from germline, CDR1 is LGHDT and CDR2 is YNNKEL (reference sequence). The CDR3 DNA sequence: TGTGCCAGCAGCCCCGCCGGGGGGGGCTACACCTTC. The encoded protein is CASSPAGGGYTF.

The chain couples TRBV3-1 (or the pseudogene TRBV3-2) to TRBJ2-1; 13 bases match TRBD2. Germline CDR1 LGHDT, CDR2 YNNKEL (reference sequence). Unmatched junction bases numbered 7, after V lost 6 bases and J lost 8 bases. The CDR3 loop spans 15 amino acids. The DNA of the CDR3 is TGTGCCAGCAGACTAGCGGGGGGGCGGGCTTATGAGCAGTTCTTC. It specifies CASRLAGGRAYEQFF.

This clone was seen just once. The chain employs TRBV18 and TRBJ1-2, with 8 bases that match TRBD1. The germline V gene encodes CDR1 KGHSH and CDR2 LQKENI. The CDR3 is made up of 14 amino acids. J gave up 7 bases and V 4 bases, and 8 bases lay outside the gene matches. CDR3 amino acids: CASSLRQGLGGYTF. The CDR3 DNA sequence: TGTGCCAGCTCACTCCGACAGGGGTTGGGTGGCTACACCTTC.

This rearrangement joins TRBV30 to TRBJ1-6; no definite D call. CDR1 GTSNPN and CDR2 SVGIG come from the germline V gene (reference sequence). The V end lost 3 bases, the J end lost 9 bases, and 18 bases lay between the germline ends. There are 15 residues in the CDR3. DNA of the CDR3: TGTGCCTGGAGCCGGATCCGGGAGAAATTTTCACCCCTCCACTTT. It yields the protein CAWSRIREKFSPLHF. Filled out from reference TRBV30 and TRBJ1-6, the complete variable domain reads SQTIHQWPATLVQPVGSPLSLECTVEGTSNPNLYWYRQAAGRGLQLLFYSVGIGQISSEVPQNLSASRPQDRQFILSSKKLLLSDSGFYLCAWSRIREKFSPLHFGNGTRLTVT.

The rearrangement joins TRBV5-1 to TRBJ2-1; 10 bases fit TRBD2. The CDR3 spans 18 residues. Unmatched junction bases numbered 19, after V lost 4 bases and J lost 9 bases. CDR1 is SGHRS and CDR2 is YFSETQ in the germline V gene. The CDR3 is CASSPRWEPAGGLGEQFF. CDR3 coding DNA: TGCGCCAGCAGCCCTAGGTGGGAACCAGCGGGGGGGCTGGGTGAGCAGTTCTTC.

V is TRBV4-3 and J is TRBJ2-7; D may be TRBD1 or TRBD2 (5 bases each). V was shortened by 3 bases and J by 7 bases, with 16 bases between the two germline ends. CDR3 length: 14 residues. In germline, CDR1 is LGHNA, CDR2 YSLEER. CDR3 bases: TGCGCCAGCAGCCACGGGACCGCCATGGGGGAGCAGTACTTC. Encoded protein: CASSHGTAMGEQYF.

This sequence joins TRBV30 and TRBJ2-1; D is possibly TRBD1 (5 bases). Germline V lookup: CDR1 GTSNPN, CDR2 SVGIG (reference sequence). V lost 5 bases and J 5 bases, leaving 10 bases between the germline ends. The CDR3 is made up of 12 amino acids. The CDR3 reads CAWDPGNNEQFF. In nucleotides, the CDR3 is TGTGCCTGGGACCCAGGGAACAATGAGCAGTTCTTC.

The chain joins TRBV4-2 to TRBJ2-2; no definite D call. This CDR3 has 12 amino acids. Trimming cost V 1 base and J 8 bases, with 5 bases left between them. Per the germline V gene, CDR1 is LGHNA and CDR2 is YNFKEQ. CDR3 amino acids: CASSQVGGELFF. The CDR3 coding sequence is TGTGCCAGCAGCCAAGTCGGAGGGGAGCTGTTTTTT.

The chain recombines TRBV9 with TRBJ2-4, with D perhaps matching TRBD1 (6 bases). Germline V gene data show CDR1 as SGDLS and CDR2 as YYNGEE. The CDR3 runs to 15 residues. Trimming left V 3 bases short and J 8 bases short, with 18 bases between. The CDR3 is CASSASGTPGDIQYF. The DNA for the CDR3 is TGTGCCAGCAGCGCATCCGGGACACCTGGAGACATTCAGTACTTC.